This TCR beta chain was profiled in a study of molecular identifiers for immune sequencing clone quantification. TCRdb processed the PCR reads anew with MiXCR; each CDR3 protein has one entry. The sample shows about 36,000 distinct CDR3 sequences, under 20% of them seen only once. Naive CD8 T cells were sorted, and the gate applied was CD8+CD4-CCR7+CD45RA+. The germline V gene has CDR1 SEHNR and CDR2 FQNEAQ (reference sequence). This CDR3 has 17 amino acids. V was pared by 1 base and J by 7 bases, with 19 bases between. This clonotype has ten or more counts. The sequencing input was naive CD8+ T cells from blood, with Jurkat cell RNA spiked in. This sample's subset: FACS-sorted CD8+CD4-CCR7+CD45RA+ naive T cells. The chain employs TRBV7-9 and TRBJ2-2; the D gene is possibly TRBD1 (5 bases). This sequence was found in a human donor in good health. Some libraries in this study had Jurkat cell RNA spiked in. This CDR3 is CASSLDTVRATYGELFF. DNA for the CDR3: TGTGCCAGCAGCTTAGACACGGTCAGGGCGACGTACGGGGAGCTGTTTTTT.